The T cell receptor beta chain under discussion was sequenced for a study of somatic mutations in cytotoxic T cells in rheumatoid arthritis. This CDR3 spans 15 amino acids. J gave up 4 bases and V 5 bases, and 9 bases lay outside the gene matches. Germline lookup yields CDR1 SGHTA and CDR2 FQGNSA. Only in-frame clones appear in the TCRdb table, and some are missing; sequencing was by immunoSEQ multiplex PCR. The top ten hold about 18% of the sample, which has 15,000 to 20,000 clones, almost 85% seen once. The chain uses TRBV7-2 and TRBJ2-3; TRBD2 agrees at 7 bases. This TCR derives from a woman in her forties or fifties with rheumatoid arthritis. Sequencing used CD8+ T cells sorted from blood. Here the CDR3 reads CASSPLAPMSDTQYF. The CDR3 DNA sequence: TGTGCCAGCAGCCCACTAGCGCCGATGTCAGATACGCAGTATTTT.